This T cell receptor beta chain appears in the sequencing data of a study of control samples from healthy donors and cancer patients. TCRdb's table, derived via immunoSEQ multiplex PCR, lists solely in-frame clones and lacks some. Counted here are some 13,000 clones, approximately 77% occurring once; the ten biggest clones make up 8.4%. The sequence was collected from a male donor with melanoma. Sequencing used formalin-fixed, paraffin-embedded tissue.

CDR3 region: CASSFEVWGYTF. The CDR3 bases are TGTGCCAGCAGTTTTGAGGTTTGGGGCTACACCTTC. V usage is TRBV12-3 or TRBV12-4 and J usage is TRBJ1-2; D uncertain. The V end lost 3 bases, the J end lost 8 bases, and 10 bases lay between the germline ends. This CDR3 has 12 residues.